The sequence of this T cell receptor (beta chain) was determined in a study of blood T cells in healthy people across ages. The CDR3 is 14 residues long. Remarks on this clonotype: What it recognizes is unknown.

Regarding the study as a whole: Comparison with aged donors showed that long-lived donors had more naive CD4+ cells and higher diversity.

The use of a sample-barcoded 5' primer and a J-beta primer mix characterized a second PCR of 7 to 11 cycles. TCRdb re-called the 5' RACE reads with MiXCR, one entry per CDR3 protein. The profile covers hundreds of thousands of distinct CDR3 sequences, with roughly 26% appearing a single time and around 2.9% taken by the ten largest. These data also featured in a second study, about T cells of mothers and their children.

The TCR sequence derives from a boy aged 5-17 years in good health. Material: blood. V and J are TRBV12-3 or TRBV12-4 and TRBJ2-1; D might be TRBD1 (6 bases). TRBJ2-7 explains the end of the DNA better; the J call may be wrong. CDR3 in DNA: TGTGCCAGCAGTTCAACAGGGAAGAGGAACGAGCAGTACTTC. Translated, it gives CASSSTGKRNEQYF.